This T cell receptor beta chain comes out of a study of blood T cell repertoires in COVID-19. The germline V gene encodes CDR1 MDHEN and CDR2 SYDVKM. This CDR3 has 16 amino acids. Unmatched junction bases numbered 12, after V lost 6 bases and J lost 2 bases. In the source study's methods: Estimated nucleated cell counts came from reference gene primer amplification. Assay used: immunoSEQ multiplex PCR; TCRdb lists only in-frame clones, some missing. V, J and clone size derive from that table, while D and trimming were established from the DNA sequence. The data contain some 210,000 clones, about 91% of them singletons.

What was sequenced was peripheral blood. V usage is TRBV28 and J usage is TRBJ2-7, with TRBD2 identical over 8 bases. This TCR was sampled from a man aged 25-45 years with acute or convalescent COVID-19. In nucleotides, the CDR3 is TGTGCCAGCAGATTCGGGGTAGCGGGGCGAACCTACGAGCAGTACTTC. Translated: CASRFGVAGRTYEQYF.